One sample yielded the 19 T cell receptor beta chains listed below, sequenced in a study of blood T cell repertoires in COVID-19. Clones were sequenced by immunoSEQ multiplex PCR, and TCRdb holds only the in-frame ones, with some missing. This sample has some 83,000 clones, with 70% to 90% found just once. Sequencing was done on a sample of peripheral blood. Receptors were obtained from a man aged 80 or over with active or convalescent COVID-19.

This rearrangement joins TRBV28 to TRBJ1-2, with D unresolved. Deletions cut 5 bases from V and 7 bases from J, with 8 bases between. The CDR3 length is 11 residues. Germline V CDR1 and CDR2: MDHEN, SYDVKM. CDR3 amino acids: CASSRVVGYTF. The CDR3 nucleotides read TGTGCCAGCAGTCGAGTTGTTGGCTACACCTTC.

The chain couples TRBV2 to TRBJ2-5; 7 bases agree with TRBD2. Unmatched junction bases numbered 3, after V lost 8 bases and J lost 0 bases. The germline gives CDR1 SNHLY, CDR2 FYNNEI. The CDR3 loop spans 13 amino acids. Written as DNA, the CDR3 is TGTGCCAGCGCAGGGACTAACCAAGAGACCCAGTACTTC. As protein: CASAGTNQETQYF. Drawing the rest from reference TRBV2 and TRBJ2-5, the complete variable domain is EPEVTQTPSHQVTQMGQEVILRCVPISNHLYFYWYRQILGQKVEFLVSFYNNEISEKSEIFDDQFSVERPDGSNFTLKIRSTKLEDSAMYFCASAGTNQETQYFGPGTRLLVL.

This clone was recorded once. The rearrangement uses TRBV18 and TRBJ1-1; the D is unclear. Germline V CDR1 and CDR2: KGHSH, LQKENI. The CDR3 sequence is 14 residues long. With 5 bases removed from V and 4 bases from J, the gap between germline ends came to 14 bases. CDR3 nucleotide sequence: TGTGCCAGCTCAGCGGGAGAACATTTCACTGAAGCTTTCTTT. Its protein product is CASSAGEHFTEAFF. The entire variable domain, with the rest obtained from reference TRBV18 and TRBJ1-1, is as follows: NAGVMQNPRHLVRRRGQEARLRCSPMKGHSHVYWYRQLPEEGLKFMVYLQKENIIDESGMPKERFSAEFPKEGPSILRIQQVVRGDSAAYFCASSAGEHFTEAFFGQGTRLTVV.

The V call is TRBV5-5, the J call TRBJ2-3; no clear D gene. CDR3 length: 13 amino acids. The germline CDR1 and CDR2 sequences are SGHKS and YYEKEE (reference sequence). V was clipped by 2 bases and J by 0 bases, with 4 bases between them. CDR3 DNA: TGTGCCAGCAGCTTCAGGAGCACAGATACGCAGTATTTT. Amino acid sequence: CASSFRSTDTQYF.

The chain combines TRBV7-2 with TRBJ1-6; no clear D. This CDR3 spans 13 amino acids. Trimming removed 2 bases from V and 10 bases from J, with 9 bases in between. Germline values: CDR1 SGHTA, CDR2 FQGNSA. In DNA, the CDR3 is TGTGCCAGCAGCTTACCTATCGGGTCACCCCTCCACTTT. Translating gives CASSLPIGSPLHF.

This chain links TRBV7-3 with TRBJ2-1; 8 bases agree with TRBD2. Germline V CDR1 and CDR2: SGHTA, FQGTGA. J gave up 8 bases and V 4 bases, and 7 bases lay outside the gene matches. The CDR3 covers 14 residues. Here the CDR3 reads CASSSGLAPHEQFF. The CDR3 coding sequence is TGTGCCAGCAGCTCTGGACTAGCCCCCCATGAGCAGTTCTTC.

The chain combines TRBV6-1 with TRBJ2-7; D call uncertain. Per the germline V gene, CDR1 is MNHNS and CDR2 is SASEGT. The length of the CDR3 is 13 residues. The V end lost 0 bases, the J end lost 6 bases, and 9 bases lay between the germline ends. CDR3 protein: CASSEAGHGEQYV. The CDR3 region has the DNA TGTGCCAGCAGTGAAGCGGGCCATGGCGAGCAGTACGTC.

V is TRBV29-1 and J is TRBJ1-2, with D possibly matching TRBD1 (5 bases). The V end was cut by 4 bases, the J end by 7 bases, with 16 bases between. The CDR3 extends over 13 amino acids. Germline V gives CDR1 SQVTM, CDR2 ANQGSEA. The CDR3 bases are TGCAGCGTTGCCCTCCCGGGGGTCGGTGGCTACACCTTC. Its translation is CSVALPGVGGYTF. Looking up the rest from reference TRBV29-1 and TRBJ1-2 gives the full variable domain: SAVISQKPSRDICQRGTSLTIQCQVDSQVTMMFWYRQQPGQSLTLIATANQGSEATYESGFVIDKFPISRPNLTFSTLTVSNMSPEDSSIYLCSVALPGVGGYTFGSGTRLTVV.

The chain links TRBV30 to TRBJ1-6, with TRBD1 matching 9 bases. The germline CDR1 and CDR2 sequences are GTSNPN and SVGIG (reference sequence). The ends lost 3 bases at V and 9 bases at J; junction bases unmatched: 6. The CDR3 runs 14 residues. CDR3 region: CAWRPGQGFSPLHF. The CDR3 nucleotides are TGTGCCTGGAGGCCGGGACAGGGCTTTTCACCCCTCCACTTT.

This chain links TRBV11-3 with TRBJ1-3, with a weak D call TRBD1 (6 bases). Germline-derived CDR1 and CDR2 are SGHNT and YENEEA. Deletions cut 5 bases from V and 2 bases from J, with 10 bases between. This CDR3 is 14 amino acids long. CDR3 in amino acids: CASSPRTAGNTIYF. The CDR3 region has the DNA TGTGCCAGCAGCCCGCGGACAGCTGGAAACACCATATATTTT.

This chain joins TRBV5-1 and TRBJ2-5, with TRBD1 identical over 9 bases. CDR1 and CDR2 from the germline V gene are SGHRS and YFSETQ. The V segment lost 0 bases and the J segment 1 base; nucleotides outside the gene matches: 10. The CDR3 has 18 residues. CDR3 DNA sequence: TGCGCCAGCAGCTTGGGGACAGGGGCGCAAGGAGGCCAAGAGACCCAGTACTTC. It specifies CASSLGTGAQGGQETQYF.

With respect to this clone: This sample includes further DNA sequences coding for the same CDR3. DNA of the CDR3: TGTGCCACAGCTGACAGGGGCTATGGCTACACCTTC. Translation gives CATADRGYGYTF. This chain connects TRBV24-1 to TRBJ1-2, with 8 bases identical to TRBD1. The CDR3 contains 12 residues. Germline loops: CDR1 KGHDR, CDR2 SFDVKD. V shed 10 bases, J shed 4 bases, and the junction held 4 bases outside the gene matches.

The chain's CDR3 is CASSRAGEQFF. The CDR3 coding sequence is TGTGCCAGCAGTCGCGCAGGGGAGCAGTTCTTC. The chain uses TRBV6-5 and TRBJ2-1, with D possibly TRBD1 on 5 matching bases. Between the trimmed V and J ends, which lost 5 bases and 10 bases, there was a span of 9 bases. The V gene's germline CDR1 is MNHEY and CDR2 SVGAGI. This CDR3 has 11 residues.

The chain combines TRBV28 with TRBJ1-4; D perhaps matches TRBD1 (5 bases). Between the trimmed V and J ends, which lost 9 bases and 8 bases, there was a span of 13 bases. Germline V CDR1 and CDR2: MDHEN, SYDVKM. CDR3 length: 12 amino acids. The CDR3 region is CASGGVLEKLFF. The CDR3 bases are TGTGCCAGTGGGGGGGTTTTGGAAAAACTGTTTTTT.

The chain uses TRBV3-1 (or the pseudogene TRBV3-2) and TRBJ1-2, with D perhaps TRBD1 (5 bases). V dropped 0 bases and J dropped 0 bases, with 17 bases sitting between them. The CDR3 is 18 residues long. CDR1 is LGHDT and CDR2 is YNNKEL in the germline V gene (reference sequence). The CDR3 spells CASSQDRRRGTPNYGYTF. CDR3 bases: TGTGCCAGCAGCCAAGATAGGCGGAGGGGCACCCCTAACTATGGCTACACCTTC.

This chain uses TRBV4-2 with TRBJ1-1; 7 bases are shared with TRBD1. The CDR3 is 16 amino acids. Germline V CDR1 and CDR2: LGHNA, YNFKEQ. V shed 2 bases and J 3 bases; nucleotides not matched to a gene: 9. CDR3: CASSQTGAPGYTEAFF. The CDR3 nucleotides are TGTGCCAGCAGCCAAACAGGGGCCCCGGGGTACACTGAAGCTTTCTTT.

The chain is built from TRBV19 and TRBJ2-1; possible D gene TRBD2, 6 bases. Trimming left V 5 bases short and J 4 bases short, with 15 bases between. CDR3 length: 15 amino acids. Germline V gene sequence: CDR1 LNHDA, CDR2 SQIVND (reference sequence). CDR3: CASSQSGLPYNEQFF. The CDR3 DNA follows: TGTGCCAGTAGTCAGTCGGGACTTCCATACAATGAGCAGTTCTTC. The full variable domain, completed using reference TRBV19 and TRBJ2-1, is DGGITQSPKYLFRKEGQNVTLSCEQNLNHDAMYWYRQDPGQGLRLIYYSQIVNDFQKGDIAEGYSVSREKKESFPLTVTSAQKNPTAFYLCASSQSGLPYNEQFFGPGTRLTVL.

With regard to this clone: One end of the junction does not line up with germline, which may come from a read error. V gene TRBV7-7 combines with J gene TRBJ2-1, with 8 bases aligning to TRBD2. The CDR3 spans 16 residues. Germline V gene data show CDR1 as SSHAT and CDR2 as FNYEAQ (reference sequence). The CDR3 loop is CASSPLPAGGRGEQFF. The CDR3 DNA follows: TGTGCTAGCAGCCCCCTGCCGGCGGGGGGCCGGGGTGAGCAGTTCTTC.

J is TRBJ1-2 and V is TRBV5-5; TRBD1 agrees at 9 bases. Germline values: CDR1 SGHKS, CDR2 YYEKEE (reference sequence). This CDR3 is 15 amino acids long. After removal of 4 bases from V and 0 bases from J, the junction contained 4 bases not matched to a gene. The DNA of the CDR3 is TGTGCCAGCAGCGTGGGGACAGGGACTAACTATGGCTACACCTTC. Protein: CASSVGTGTNYGYTF.